Each of the 27 T cell receptor beta chains below was sequenced from the same sample in a study of graft-versus-host responses after intestinal transplantation. These TCRs are of unknown antigen specificity. This table comes from immunoSEQ multiplex PCR, and its TCRdb copy is limited to in-frame clones, with some not included. The table shows about 90,000 clones, with 85% to 95% occurring only once. The sequencing used unstimulated CD8+ T cells sorted from spleen or lymph node cells, collected before transplant. These TCRs come from a human donor who was the organ donor for an intestinal transplant.

The chain combines TRBV7-9 with TRBJ1-1; D uncertain. Trimming removed 4 bases from V and 4 bases from J, with 10 bases in between. This CDR3 has 13 residues. In germline, CDR1 is SEHNR, CDR2 FQNEAQ (reference sequence). Here the CDR3 DNA reads TGTGCCAGCAGCTCTGACATATCCACTGAAGCTTTCTTT. This sequence encodes CASSSDISTEAFF.

The V and J genes are TRBV7-9 and TRBJ1-2; 9 positions match TRBD1. Germline assignment: CDR1 SEHNR and CDR2 FQNEAQ (reference sequence). CDR3 length equals 15 residues. Trimming cost V 5 bases and J 6 bases; bases outside gene matches: 10. The CDR3 reads CASSARTGEGNGYTF. CDR3 DNA sequence: TGTGCCAGCAGCGCCAGGACAGGGGAAGGGAATGGCTACACCTTC.

The chain uses TRBV7-2 and TRBJ1-6, with a tentative D call TRBD1 (5 bases). CDR1 SGHTA and CDR2 FQGNSA come from the germline V gene. V lost 5 bases, J lost 10 bases, and 15 bases lay in between. CDR3 length: 14 amino acids. The CDR3 reads CASSPESQGSPLHF. In DNA, the CDR3 is TGTGCCAGCAGCCCCGAGTCCCAGGGCTCACCCCTCCACTTT.

The V and J genes are TRBV9 and TRBJ2-2; 9 bases map to TRBD1. There are 16 residues in the CDR3. Unmatched junction bases numbered 8, after V lost 1 base and J lost 7 bases. The germline V gene encodes CDR1 SGDLS and CDR2 YYNGEE. The CDR3 region is CASSVHRQGDNGELFF. CDR3 DNA: TGTGCCAGCAGCGTACATCGACAGGGGGATAACGGGGAGCTGTTTTTT.

This rearrangement joins TRBV27 to TRBJ1-6, with D perhaps matching TRBD1 (5 bases). V lost 3 bases, J lost 4 bases, and 13 bases lay in between. Germline assignment: CDR1 MNHEY and CDR2 SMNVEV (reference sequence). The CDR3 runs to 16 residues. CDR3 in DNA: TGTGCCAGCAGTTTGGGGGGTGTCCGATATAATTCACCCCTCCACTTT. As protein: CASSLGGVRYNSPLHF.

This clone came up once. The CDR3 reads CASSDWDTQYF. CDR3 sequence (DNA): TGTGCCAGCAGCGACTGGGATACGCAGTATTTT. The chain joins TRBV5-4 to TRBJ2-3; D is uncertain. With 4 bases removed from V and 6 bases from J, the gap between germline ends came to 6 bases. CDR3 length: 11 amino acids. In germline, CDR1 is SGHNT, CDR2 YYREEE (reference sequence).

V usage is TRBV29-1 and J usage is TRBJ1-2; the match to TRBD1 covers 8 bases. The CDR3 length is 14 residues. J gave up 3 bases and V 2 bases, and 5 bases lay outside the gene matches. The germline V gene encodes CDR1 SQVTM and CDR2 ANQGSEA. The CDR3 is CSVEWTGLYYGYTF. The DNA for the CDR3 is TGCAGCGTTGAATGGACAGGGCTGTACTATGGCTACACCTTC.

This chain links TRBV9 with TRBJ1-3; 9 positions agree with TRBD1. The CDR3 is 15 residues long. Germline loops: CDR1 SGDLS, CDR2 YYNGEE. Trimming cost V 3 bases and J 4 bases; bases outside gene matches: 5. This CDR3 reads CASSETGGGGNTIYF. The CDR3 DNA reads TGTGCCAGCAGCGAAACAGGGGGCGGAGGAAACACCATATATTTT. Complete variable domain (other parts from reference TRBV9 and TRBJ1-3): DSGVTQTPKHLITATGQRVTLRCSPRSGDLSVYWYQQSLDQGLQFLIQYYNGEERAKGNILERFSAQQFPDLHSELNLSSLELGDSALYFCASSETGGGGNTIYFGEGSWLTVV.

The chain links TRBV7-6 to TRBJ2-5, with a tentative D call TRBD1 (5 bases). The end of the DNA is better explained by TRBJ2-7, so the J call may be wrong. Per germline, CDR1 SGHVS and CDR2 FNYEAQ. The CDR3 covers 13 residues. DNA of the CDR3: TGTGCCAGCAGCAGAACAGGACCCTACGAGCAGTACTTC. Its translation is CASSRTGPYEQYF.

This chain uses TRBV27 with TRBJ2-3, with TRBD2 matching over 9 bases. CDR1 and CDR2 (germline): MNHEY, SMNVEV (reference sequence). CDR3 length: 16 amino acids. J gave up 1 base and V 3 bases, and 5 bases lay outside the gene matches. The CDR3 spells CASSFEASGGTDTQYF. CDR3 coding DNA: TGTGCCAGCAGTTTCGAGGCTAGCGGGGGCACAGATACGCAGTATTTT.

This chain uses TRBV4-1 with TRBJ2-2; tentatively, D is TRBD2 (7 bases). The CDR3 runs 15 residues. Germline CDR1 and CDR2: MGHRA and YSYEKL. V was clipped by 4 bases and J by 5 bases, with 14 bases between them. This CDR3 reads CASSLGGAGTGELFF. CDR3 DNA sequence: TGCGCCAGCAGCCTGGGGGGGGCCGGAACCGGGGAGCTGTTTTTT.

J is TRBJ2-1 and V is TRBV6-5; tentative D call: TRBD1 (6 bases). Trimming took off 10 bases at V and 0 bases at J, with 13 bases between the two ends. This CDR3 region has 14 residues. Per the germline V gene, CDR1 is MNHEY and CDR2 is SVGAGI. This CDR3 reads CATKTGSSYNEQFF. The CDR3 DNA reads TGTGCCACTAAAACAGGGTCCTCCTACAATGAGCAGTTCTTC.

This chain uses TRBV11-3 with TRBJ2-7; D gene uncertain. This CDR3 has 14 residues. Germline V gene sequence: CDR1 SGHNT, CDR2 YENEEA. Trimming took 5 bases from V and 2 from J, leaving 13 bases between them. The CDR3 bases are TGTGCCAGCAGCCCCCGAAACACCGCCTACGAGCAGTACTTC. It codes for CASSPRNTAYEQYF.

The CDR3: CASSRGSGYTF. For the CDR3, the DNA is TGTGCCAGCAGTAGAGGGAGTGGCTACACCTTC. The chain couples TRBV28 to TRBJ1-2; D is ambiguous. This CDR3 has 11 residues. V was trimmed by 5 bases and J by 7 bases, leaving 8 bases between them. In germline, CDR1 is MDHEN, CDR2 SYDVKM.

The chain is built from TRBV30 and TRBJ1-6, with D tentatively TRBD1 (6 bases). The germline CDR1 and CDR2 sequences are GTSNPN and SVGIG (reference sequence). This CDR3 region has 13 residues. Trimming took 3 bases from V and 9 from J, leaving 12 bases between them. CDR3 sequence: CAWRSGAASPLHF. The CDR3 coding sequence is TGTGCCTGGAGATCAGGGGCCGCTTCACCCCTCCACTTT.

The V call is TRBV30, the J call TRBJ2-7, with 9 bases lining up with TRBD1. Germline loops: CDR1 GTSNPN, CDR2 SVGIG (reference sequence). Germline trimming cut 5 bases from V and 6 bases from J; bases unmatched to any gene: 8. There are 13 residues in the CDR3. In DNA form, the CDR3 reads TGTGCCTGGTGTCCCGGGACAGGGATCGAGCAGTACTTC. Its translation is CAWCPGTGIEQYF.

In DNA form, the CDR3 reads TGTGCCAGCAGACCGGGGGGGGTCACAGATACGCAGTATTTT. It is translated as CASRPGGVTDTQYF. This chain uses TRBV2 with TRBJ2-3; 8 nucleotides align to TRBD2. The V segment lost 6 bases and the J segment 2 bases; nucleotides outside the gene matches: 4. CDR1 and CDR2 from the germline V gene are SNHLY and FYNNEI. This CDR3 is built from 14 residues. Filled out from reference TRBV2 and TRBJ2-3, the complete variable domain reads EPEVTQTPSHQVTQMGQEVILRCVPISNHLYFYWYRQILGQKVEFLVSFYNNEISEKSEIFDDQFSVERPDGSNFTLKIRSTKLEDSAMYFCASRPGGVTDTQYFGPGTRLTVL.

A remark on this clone: Germline is not matched at one junction end, which may reflect a read error. This sequence joins TRBV9 and TRBJ2-1; the D gene is possibly TRBD2 (6 bases). Germline V gene lookup returns CDR1 SGDLS and CDR2 YYNGEE. This CDR3 comprises 15 residues. The CDR3: CASSVVAGSFNEQFF. The DNA for the CDR3 is TGTGCCAGCAGCGTAGTGGCGGGGTCCTTCAATGAGCAGTTCTTC.

The rearrangement links TRBV4-3 to TRBJ2-3; a possible D gene is TRBD2 (6 bases). The CDR3 consists of 15 residues. Trimming shortened V by 1 base and J by 3 bases, and 11 bases separated the two germline ends. The germline gives CDR1 LGHNA, CDR2 YSLEER. CDR3 region: CASSQVGGNTDTQYF. As DNA, the CDR3 is TGCGCCAGCAGCCAAGTGGGGGGTAATACAGATACGCAGTATTTT.

This chain connects TRBV27 to TRBJ1-1, with 12 positions matching TRBD1. V lost 6 bases and J lost 8; bases outside the gene matches: 4. The CDR3 consists of 13 residues. The V gene's germline CDR1 is MNHEY and CDR2 SMNVEV (reference sequence). The CDR3 region has the DNA TGTGCCAGCAGGGGACAGGGGGCGTCGGAAGCTTTCTTT. Translation: CASRGQGASEAFF.

This chain links TRBV5-4 with TRBJ2-1, with D possibly matching TRBD1 (6 bases). The germline CDR1 and CDR2 sequences are SGHNT and YYREEE (reference sequence). V lost 4 bases to trimming and J lost 8 bases, with 16 bases between them. The CDR3 runs 14 residues. The CDR3 bases are TGTGCCAGCAGCCCGACTCCTGGGGGCGATGAGCAGTTCTTC. Amino acid sequence: CASSPTPGGDEQFF.

J is TRBJ2-7 and V is TRBV10-3, with D maybe TRBD1 (7 bases). Trimming took off 3 bases at V and 2 bases at J, with 17 bases between the two ends. CDR1 is ENHRY, CDR2 SYGVKD, per germline. CDR3 length equals 16 residues. The CDR3 DNA sequence: TGTGCCATCAGTGACCCTTGGGCAGGGGGGCCCTACGAGCAGTACTTC. Amino acid sequence: CAISDPWAGGPYEQYF.

Written as DNA, the CDR3 is TGTGCCAGCCGCCGGGAGGACAGAAGCACAGATACGCAGTATTTT. This gives the protein CASRREDRSTDTQYF. V gene TRBV5-4 combines with J gene TRBJ2-3; TRBD2 might be the D (7 bases). Trimming took off 7 bases at V and 0 bases at J, with 15 bases between the two ends. The CDR3 loop spans 15 amino acids. Germline lookup yields CDR1 SGHNT and CDR2 YYREEE (reference sequence).

The chain recombines TRBV10-3 with TRBJ2-1; 9 positions agree with TRBD2. J was trimmed by 5 bases and V by 0 bases; bases with no gene match: 5. Germline V CDR1 and CDR2: ENHRY, SYGVKD. CDR3 length equals 16 residues. This chain's CDR3 is CAISESASGIDNEQFF. Written as DNA, the CDR3 is TGTGCCATCAGTGAGTCGGCTAGCGGGATAGACAATGAGCAGTTCTTC.

The chain is built from TRBV4-2 and TRBJ2-2; 11 bases align to TRBD1. CDR3 size: 13 residues. V shed 8 bases and J 6 bases; nucleotides not matched to a gene: 2. Germline assignment: CDR1 LGHNA and CDR2 YNFKEQ. The CDR3 sequence is CASGTGGSGELFF. DNA for the CDR3: TGTGCCAGCGGGACAGGGGGTTCCGGGGAGCTGTTTTTT.

J is TRBJ2-3 and V is TRBV13; D perhaps matches TRBD1 (5 bases). Germline CDR1 PRHDT, CDR2 FYEKMQ (reference sequence). The CDR3 has 15 residues. V shed 3 bases and J shed 0 bases, with 10 bases lying between them. CDR3 protein: CASSFQGASTDTQYF. DNA of the CDR3: TGTGCCAGCAGCTTCCAGGGTGCTAGCACAGATACGCAGTATTTT.

J is TRBJ2-5 and V is TRBV5-4; D may be TRBD1 (5 bases). The CDR3 spans 13 residues. V was pared by 4 bases and J by 5 bases, with 12 bases between. Germline CDR1 and CDR2: SGHNT and YYREEE (reference sequence). The CDR3, as DNA: TGTGCCAGCAGCCCCAGGGATTGGGAGACCCAGTACTTC. This translates into CASSPRDWETQYF.